Listed here are 23 T cell receptor beta chains from one sample, sequenced in a study of graft-versus-host responses after intestinal transplantation. Tissue from the graft was processed to free its intraepithelial and lamina propria lymphocytes. Profiling relied on immunoSEQ multiplex PCR, and the TCRdb table lists in-frame clones only, not all of them. The table lists 8,500 to 14,000 clones, roughly 80% of them singletons. The material sequenced was ileum tissue, taken 23 days after intestinal transplant. The source is a human patient who received an intestinal transplant, so some T cells may come from the graft donor.

The CDR3 sequence: CASSVEKGQGQETQYF. The CDR3 region has the DNA TGTGCCAGCAGCGTAGAGAAAGGGCAGGGCCAAGAGACCCAGTACTTC. J is TRBJ2-5 and V is TRBV9; D is possibly TRBD1 (5 bases). The CDR3 has 16 residues. Trimming removed 0 bases at V and 1 base at J, with 13 bases between. CDR1 SGDLS and CDR2 YYNGEE come from the germline V gene.

This chain connects TRBV30 to TRBJ1-5; possible D gene TRBD1, 6 bases. CDR1 GTSNPN and CDR2 SVGIG come from the germline V gene (reference sequence). The CDR3 totals 14 residues. V was trimmed by 2 bases and J by 7 bases, leaving 15 bases between them. DNA of the CDR3: TGTGCCTGGAGTCGGATTGCAGGGGAACAGCCCCAGCATTTT. It translates to CAWSRIAGEQPQHF.

This chain uses TRBV9 with TRBJ1-6; 7 bases are shared with TRBD1. Germline CDR1 reads SGDLS; CDR2 reads YYNGEE. V was pared by 3 bases and J by 1 base, with 7 bases of the junction left unmatched. The CDR3 runs 17 residues. CDR3 in DNA: TGTGCCAGCAGCGGAGACAGGGCCGAGTCCTATAATTCACCCCTCCACTTT. Translating gives CASSGDRAESYNSPLHF.

The chain is built from TRBV6-5 and TRBJ1-1; the D is unclear. Trimming stripped 0 bases from V and 2 bases from J, with 4 bases between. Germline V CDR1 and CDR2: MNHEY, SVGAGI. The CDR3 has 13 residues. CDR3 protein: CASSYSTNTEAFF. The CDR3 nucleotides read TGTGCCAGCAGTTACTCGACAAACACTGAAGCTTTCTTT.

On this clone itself: This sample also contains other DNA sequences that code for the same CDR3. The chain combines TRBV7-9 with TRBJ2-3; TRBD2 matches at 11 bases. Germline V gene sequence: CDR1 SEHNR, CDR2 FQNEAQ (reference sequence). V dropped 1 base and J dropped 0; count of bases not matched to a gene: 6. This CDR3 region has 18 residues. The CDR3 region has the DNA TGTGCCAGCAGCTTAGTTCCTAGCGGGAGGCCTAGCACAGATACGCAGTATTTT. As protein: CASSLVPSGRPSTDTQYF.

The V and J genes are TRBV6-5 and TRBJ2-3, with 8 nucleotides matching TRBD1. The CDR3 sequence is 15 residues long. With 1 base clipped from V and 2 bases from J, the junction kept 2 bases outside the gene matches. Germline CDR1 MNHEY, CDR2 SVGAGI. The CDR3 sequence: CASSYYRGATDTQYF. CDR3 coding DNA: TGTGCCAGCAGTTACTACAGGGGGGCCACAGATACGCAGTATTTT.

This clone was counted a few times. This chain links TRBV10-3 with TRBJ1-6; TRBD1 might be the D (6 bases). The CDR3 sequence is 14 residues long. V lost 2 bases and J 11 bases, leaving 13 bases between the germline ends. Looked up from germline, CDR1 is ENHRY and CDR2 is SYGVKD. The CDR3 region is CAISELLDRTPLHF. CDR3 sequence (DNA): TGTGCCATCAGTGAGCTTTTGGACAGAACACCCCTCCACTTT.

In DNA, the CDR3 is TGTGCTAGTGGTTTGGTACTCCCAGGGAACGATGGCTACACCTTC. The encoded protein is CASGLVLPGNDGYTF. J is TRBJ1-2 and V is TRBV12-5; D perhaps matches TRBD1 (5 bases). Germline CDR1 reads LGHNT; CDR2 reads FRNRAP. The V gene lost 0 bases and the J gene lost 6 bases, with 14 bases spanning the gap. This CDR3 has 15 residues.

The genes are TRBV29-1 and TRBJ2-1; no reliable D call. The CDR3 is 15 residues long. V was cut by 0 bases and J by 2 bases, with 11 bases left in between. CDR1 and CDR2 (germline): SQVTM, ANQGSEA. CDR3 amino acids: CSVEDRAFPYNEQFF. CDR3 DNA sequence: TGCAGCGTTGAAGATCGGGCATTTCCCTACAATGAGCAGTTCTTC.

The CDR3 reads CASSLVGGNYGYTF. In nucleotides, the CDR3 is TGTGCCAGCAGCTTAGTAGGCGGAAACTATGGCTACACCTTC. The chain uses TRBV7-3 and TRBJ1-2; D unresolved. In germline, CDR1 is SGHTA, CDR2 FQGTGA. V dropped 2 bases and J dropped 2 bases, with 9 bases sitting between them. The CDR3 has 14 residues. The full variable domain, completed using reference TRBV7-3 and TRBJ1-2, is GAGVSQTPSNKVTEKGKYVELRCDPISGHTALYWYRQSLGQGPEFLIYFQGTGAADDSGLPNDRFFAVRPEGSVSTLKIQRTERGDSAVYLCASSLVGGNYGYTFGSGTRLTVV.

The V and J genes are TRBV6-5 and TRBJ2-7, with a weak D call TRBD2 (6 bases). The length of the CDR3 is 14 residues. CDR1 and CDR2 (germline): MNHEY, SVGAGI. V lost 2 bases and J lost 5, with 13 bases in between. In DNA, the CDR3 is TGTGCCAGCAGTTACCTTTGGGAGGAGGACGAGCAGTACTTC. Protein product: CASSYLWEEDEQYF.

The gene calls are TRBV29-1 and TRBJ1-2; 10 nucleotides agree with TRBD1. The CDR3 has 15 amino acids. Germline trimming cut 4 bases from V and 3 bases from J; bases unmatched to any gene: 8. CDR1 is SQVTM, CDR2 ANQGSEA, per germline. CDR3 sequence (DNA): TGCAGCGTTGCTACGACAGGGGGCTTAGACTATGGCTACACCTTC. As protein: CSVATTGGLDYGYTF.

Regarding this clone: A much larger clone lies a single base off, so this may be a read error. Within the sample, other DNA sequences also encode this same CDR3. The chain uses TRBV9 and TRBJ1-1; a weak D match, TRBD1 (6 bases). The CDR3 has 15 amino acids. The germline V gene has CDR1 SGDLS and CDR2 YYNGEE. Trimming pared 4 bases from V and 1 base from J, leaving 14 bases between. CDR3: CASSPRGGGNTEAFF. The DNA of the CDR3 is TGTGCCAGCAGCCCGCGAGGGGGGGGGAACACTGAAGCTTTCTTT. Filled out from reference TRBV9 and TRBJ1-1, the complete variable domain reads DSGVTQTPKHLITATGQRVTLRCSPRSGDLSVYWYQQSLDQGLQFLIQYYNGEERAKGNILERFSAQQFPDLHSELNLSSLELGDSALYFCASSPRGGGNTEAFFGQGTRLTVV.

On this clone: The identical CDR3 is also encoded by other nucleotide sequences in the sample. The chain carries TRBV27 and TRBJ2-7; no firm D call. CDR1 is MNHEY and CDR2 is SMNVEV in the germline V gene (reference sequence). The CDR3 is 15 amino acids. Between the trimmed V and J ends, which lost 2 bases and 3 bases, there was a span of 14 bases. This chain's CDR3 is CASSLRGSLFYEQYF. CDR3 nucleotide sequence: TGTGCCAGCAGTTTAAGAGGTTCTCTTTTCTACGAGCAGTACTTC.

The V call is TRBV6-1, the J call TRBJ1-1, with D unresolved. The CDR3 spans 14 residues. Deletions cut 7 bases from V and 4 bases from J, with 16 bases between. CDR1 is MNHNS, CDR2 SASEGT, per germline. CDR3 in DNA: TGTGCCAGCATGACCATCTTTTCGAGCACTGAAGCTTTCTTT. It translates to CASMTIFSSTEAFF.

This rearrangement joins TRBV2 to TRBJ2-7; 8 nucleotides line up with TRBD1. Germline assignment: CDR1 SNHLY and CDR2 FYNNEI. The V segment lost 7 bases and the J segment 3 bases; nucleotides outside the gene matches: 8. The CDR3 is 14 residues long. In nucleotides, the CDR3 is TGTGCCAGCACCCCCGGGACAGGTGACTACGAGCAGTACTTC. Translation: CASTPGTGDYEQYF.

This clone was seen just once. The chain couples TRBV4-1 to TRBJ2-7; TRBD1 might be the D (6 bases). Trimming stripped 1 base from V and 3 bases from J, with 13 bases between. The germline CDR1 and CDR2 sequences are MGHRA and YSYEKL. CDR3 length: 15 amino acids. The chain's CDR3 is CASSQGPTGSYEQYF. Here the CDR3 DNA reads TGCGCCAGCAGCCAAGGTCCAACAGGGAGCTACGAGCAGTACTTC.

CDR3 nucleotide sequence: TGTGCCAGTAGTACACGGGACGGTTCCACCGGGGAGCTGTTTTTT. This encodes CASSTRDGSTGELFF. The chain carries TRBV19 and TRBJ2-2; TRBD1 or TRBD2 may be the D gene (5 bases each). The V and J ends lost 4 bases and 4 bases respectively, with 13 bases between them. The CDR3 loop spans 15 amino acids. Germline lookup yields CDR1 LNHDA and CDR2 SQIVND (reference sequence). Complete variable domain (other parts from reference TRBV19 and TRBJ2-2): DGGITQSPKYLFRKEGQNVTLSCEQNLNHDAMYWYRQDPGQGLRLIYYSQIVNDFQKGDIAEGYSVSREKKESFPLTVTSAQKNPTAFYLCASSTRDGSTGELFFGEGSRLTVL.

The CDR3 DNA follows: TGTGCCAGCAGCTTAGCCGGGGGCAATGAGCAGTTCTTC. Residues: CASSLAGGNEQFF. This sequence joins TRBV7-6 and TRBJ2-1; a weak D match, TRBD2 (6 bases). The CDR3 is made up of 13 amino acids. The V end lost 0 bases, the J end lost 6 bases, and 6 bases lay between the germline ends. Germline V gene data show CDR1 as SGHVS and CDR2 as FNYEAQ.

This clone appeared a single time. V and J are TRBV4-2 and TRBJ1-2, with D perhaps TRBD1 (5 bases). Trimming removed 2 bases at V and 7 bases at J, with 8 bases between. Germline CDR1 and CDR2: LGHNA and YNFKEQ. The CDR3 covers 12 residues. CDR3 nucleotide sequence: TGTGCCAGCAGCCAAAGGGACTCTGGCTACACCTTC. Protein: CASSQRDSGYTF.

This clone was found a few times. The chain combines TRBV7-8 with TRBJ2-5; D ambiguous. There are 11 residues in the CDR3. Trimming removed 3 bases from V and 5 bases from J, with 4 bases in between. Germline CDR1 reads SGHVS; CDR2 reads FQNEAQ. The CDR3 reads CASSFGETQYF. The CDR3 DNA reads as TGTGCCAGCAGCTTCGGGGAGACCCAGTACTTC. The full variable domain, in which reference TRBV7-8 and TRBJ2-5 provide the parts outside the CDR3, is GAGVSQSPRYKVAKRGQDVALRCDPISGHVSLFWYQQALGQGPEFLTYFQNEAQLDKSGLPSDRFFAERPEGSVSTLKIQRTQQEDSAVYLCASSFGETQYFGPGTRLLVL.

V is TRBV5-8 and J is TRBJ1-1; TRBD1 might be the D (6 bases). The ends were cut back, 2 bases at V and 5 bases at J, with 7 bases in the middle. This CDR3 comprises 12 residues. Per the germline V gene, CDR1 is SGHTS and CDR2 is YDEGEE. The CDR3 region is CASSLRGTEAFF. The CDR3 region has the DNA TGTGCCAGCAGCTTAAGGGGGACTGAAGCTTTCTTT.

This sequence joins TRBV27 and TRBJ1-5; D gene uncertain. The CDR3 totals 14 residues. V was cut by 0 bases and J by 9 bases, with 12 bases left in between. Germline V gene lookup returns CDR1 MNHEY and CDR2 SMNVEV (reference sequence). Written as DNA, the CDR3 is TGTGCCAGCAGTTTATCCCGACCCGGTCCGCCCCAGCATTTT. Translated, it gives CASSLSRPGPPQHF.